Presented here are 18 T cell receptor beta chains from one specimen sequenced in a study of cytomegalovirus exposure and HLA in healthy donors. Primers included in the PCR were 60 Vbeta and 13 Jbeta primers. Clones were sequenced by immunoSEQ multiplex PCR, and TCRdb holds only the in-frame ones, with some missing. The repertoire holds fewer than 200,000 clones, more than 65% seen once, with approximately 1.6% in the top ten. The specimen sequenced was PBMCs. The receptors were gathered from a male donor in good health and CMV-seronegative.

The sample holds one count of this clone. The chain links TRBV14 to TRBJ1-2; 8 bases fit TRBD1. V lost 4 bases to trimming and J lost 8 bases; unmatched junction nucleotides: 9. The germline V gene encodes CDR1 SGHDN and CDR2 FVKESK. CDR3 length equals 14 residues. The CDR3 sequence: CASSLRQGWSGYTF. Here the CDR3 DNA reads TGTGCCAGCAGCCTCCGACAGGGGTGGAGCGGCTACACCTTC.

This clone was observed a handful of times. The chain joins TRBV18 to TRBJ2-7; D is ambiguous. Germline V gene sequence: CDR1 KGHSH, CDR2 LQKENI. V shed 2 bases and J shed 0 bases, with 14 bases lying between them. The CDR3 spans 16 residues. CDR3 nucleotide sequence: TGTGCCAGCTCACCAAGAGACACAAAGAGCTCCTACGAGCAGTACTTC. It codes for CASSPRDTKSSYEQYF.

V usage is TRBV6-1 and J usage is TRBJ2-5; the match to TRBD1 covers 7 bases. V was clipped by 10 bases and J by 2 bases; unmatched bases: 10. The CDR3 covers 14 residues. The germline V gene has CDR1 MNHNS and CDR2 SASEGT. Written as DNA, the CDR3 is TGTGCCACCACCCCCGGGACAGAGCAAGAGACCCAGTACTTC. Its protein is CATTPGTEQETQYF.

The V and J genes are TRBV15 and TRBJ1-1; no definite D call. Germline V CDR1 and CDR2: LNHNV, YYDKDF (reference sequence). Trimming cost V 4 bases and J 6 bases, with 18 bases left between them. The CDR3 contains 15 residues. CDR3 sequence reads: CATSTQSSRVAEAFF. The CDR3 nucleotides are TGTGCCACCAGCACCCAGAGCTCCCGGGTTGCTGAAGCTTTCTTT. Based on the CDR3 plus reference TRBV15 and TRBJ1-1, the full variable domain is DAMVIQNPRYQVTQFGKPVTLSCSQTLNHNVMYWYQQKSSQAPKLLFHYYDKDFNNEADTPDNFQSRRPNTSFCFLDIRSPGLGDTAMYLCATSTQSSRVAEAFFGQGTRLTVV.

The V call is TRBV7-2, the J call TRBJ2-1, with 12 bases fitting TRBD2. The CDR3 is made up of 14 amino acids. V lost 4 bases and J lost 8; bases outside the gene matches: 3. The germline V gene encodes CDR1 SGHTA and CDR2 FQGNSA. DNA of the CDR3: TGTGCCAGCAGCTGGACTAGCGGGATGGATGAGCAGTTCTTC. Translating it yields CASSWTSGMDEQFF.

This chain joins TRBV7-8 and TRBJ2-6; TRBD2 matches 7 bases. J gave up 4 bases and V 8 bases, and 8 bases lay outside the gene matches. This CDR3 region has 15 residues. CDR1 and CDR2 from the germline V gene are SGHVS and FQNEAQ. The CDR3 loop reads CASCREAGGANVLTF. DNA of the CDR3: TGTGCCAGCTGTCGGGAAGCGGGAGGGGCCAACGTCCTGACTTTC.

The chain carries TRBV4-1 and TRBJ2-7, with a tentative D call TRBD1 (6 bases). Trimming removed 5 bases at V and 4 bases at J, with 12 bases between. The CDR3 consists of 13 residues. Germline assignment: CDR1 MGHRA and CDR2 YSYEKL. In DNA, the CDR3 is TGCGCCAGCAGCGAGGGGGTTATGTACGAGCAGTACTTC. Protein: CASSEGVMYEQYF.

V usage is TRBV18 and J usage is TRBJ1-5, with 12 bases identical to TRBD1. Trimming cost V 4 bases and J 2 bases; bases outside gene matches: 9. The CDR3 totals 18 residues. Germline-derived CDR1 and CDR2 are KGHSH and LQKENI. The CDR3: CASSLTGTGGVGNQPQHF. The CDR3 region has the DNA TGTGCCAGCTCACTCACCGGGACAGGGGGCGTTGGCAATCAGCCCCAGCATTTT.

The V gene is TRBV10-1, the J gene TRBJ1-1; 8 bases agree with TRBD1. From germline, CDR1 is WNHNN and CDR2 SYGVQD (reference sequence). J was trimmed by 4 bases and V by 0 bases; bases with no gene match: 7. CDR3 length: 16 residues. The CDR3: CASSESPQGASTEAFF. CDR3 bases: TGCGCCAGCAGTGAGTCTCCCCAGGGGGCCTCCACTGAAGCTTTCTTT.

This clone was counted between two and nine times. The chain joins TRBV7-6 to TRBJ2-1, with 7 positions matching TRBD1. V lost 4 bases, J lost 7 bases, and 7 bases stayed unmatched. This CDR3 spans 14 amino acids. Germline loops: CDR1 SGHVS, CDR2 FNYEAQ. CDR3 protein: CASSSKTGKNEQFF. The CDR3 DNA sequence: TGTGCCAGCAGCTCGAAGACAGGGAAGAATGAGCAGTTCTTC.

The chain is built from TRBV19 and TRBJ2-1; 7 bases line up with TRBD1. V shed 2 bases and J 5 bases; nucleotides not matched to a gene: 6. There are 15 residues in the CDR3. Looked up from germline, CDR1 is LNHDA and CDR2 is SQIVND (reference sequence). The CDR3 loop is CASSIFLGQNNEQFF. DNA of the CDR3: TGTGCCAGTAGTATATTTCTGGGACAGAACAATGAGCAGTTCTTC.

V usage is TRBV14 and J usage is TRBJ1-4; D is perhaps TRBD1 (5 bases). This CDR3 has 18 residues. The V and J ends lost 0 bases and 0 bases respectively, with 14 bases between them. CDR1 is SGHDN and CDR2 is FVKESK in the germline V gene. The CDR3 DNA sequence: TGTGCCAGCAGCCAAGATGCGTACAGGTTCACAACTAATGAAAAACTGTTTTTT. Its translation is CASSQDAYRFTTNEKLFF.

The chain joins TRBV28 to TRBJ2-3; TRBD2 agrees at 8 bases. Germline V gene lookup returns CDR1 MDHEN and CDR2 SYDVKM. The CDR3 loop spans 15 amino acids. The ends lost 7 bases at V and 0 bases at J; junction bases unmatched: 6. This CDR3 reads CASTPGGLSTDTQYF. CDR3 DNA: TGTGCCAGCACTCCGGGGGGGCTAAGCACAGATACGCAGTATTTT.

This clone was detected only once. The chain couples TRBV9 to TRBJ1-6; no clear D gene. V dropped 0 bases and J dropped 9 bases, with 7 bases sitting between them. CDR3 size: 13 residues. Germline CDR1 is SGDLS and CDR2 is YYNGEE. CDR3 coding DNA: TGTGCCAGCAGCGTAGGAGTCGGTTCACCCCTCCACTTT. Protein: CASSVGVGSPLHF.

The chain has TRBV15 and TRBJ2-1; TRBD2 matches at 8 bases. Trimming at V came to 0 bases and at J to 5 bases, leaving 18 bases not matched to a gene. The CDR3 has 20 amino acids. Germline values: CDR1 LNHNV, CDR2 YYDKDF (reference sequence). CDR3 DNA: TGTGCCACCAGCAGAGATCACGGGACTAGAGCAAGGGTTGGACACAATGAGCAGTTCTTC. This encodes CATSRDHGTRARVGHNEQFF. The full variable domain, with the rest looked up from reference TRBV15 and TRBJ2-1, is DAMVIQNPRYQVTQFGKPVTLSCSQTLNHNVMYWYQQKSSQAPKLLFHYYDKDFNNEADTPDNFQSRRPNTSFCFLDIRSPGLGDTAMYLCATSRDHGTRARVGHNEQFFGPGTRLTVL.

This clone has just one count. This chain joins TRBV9 and TRBJ2-2; 8 positions match TRBD2. Germline lookup yields CDR1 SGDLS and CDR2 YYNGEE. Trimming removed 0 bases from V and 6 bases from J; junction bases left unmatched: 1. The length of the CDR3 is 14 residues. CDR3 DNA sequence: TGTGCCAGCAGCGTAGTACTAGCGGCCGGGGAGCTGTTTTTT. Translating gives CASSVVLAAGELFF.

The V and J genes are TRBV9 and TRBJ2-1, with D perhaps matching TRBD2 (6 bases). The V and J ends lost 0 bases and 0 bases respectively, with 16 bases between them. Germline CDR1 SGDLS, CDR2 YYNGEE. This CDR3 contains 18 residues. Here the CDR3 reads CASSVGLADLSSYNEQFF. The CDR3, as DNA: TGTGCCAGCAGCGTAGGGTTAGCGGATCTAAGCTCCTACAATGAGCAGTTCTTC.

This clone was counted once. J is TRBJ1-2 and V is TRBV5-6, with D maybe TRBD1 (6 bases). The CDR3 totals 19 residues. V was cut by 4 bases and J by 0 bases, with 25 bases left in between. Germline CDR1 and CDR2: SGHDT and YYEEEE. CDR3 in DNA: TGTGCCAGCAGCGCTAATGAAAGGGACGGATGGACAGCTAACTATGGCTACACCTTC. Its translation is CASSANERDGWTANYGYTF. Looking up the rest from reference TRBV5-6 and TRBJ1-2 gives the full variable domain: DAGVTQSPTHLIKTRGQQVTLRCSPKSGHDTVSWYQQALGQGPQFIFQYYEEEERQRGNFPDRFSGHQFPNYSSELNVNALLLGDSALYLCASSANERDGWTANYGYTFGSGTRLTVV.